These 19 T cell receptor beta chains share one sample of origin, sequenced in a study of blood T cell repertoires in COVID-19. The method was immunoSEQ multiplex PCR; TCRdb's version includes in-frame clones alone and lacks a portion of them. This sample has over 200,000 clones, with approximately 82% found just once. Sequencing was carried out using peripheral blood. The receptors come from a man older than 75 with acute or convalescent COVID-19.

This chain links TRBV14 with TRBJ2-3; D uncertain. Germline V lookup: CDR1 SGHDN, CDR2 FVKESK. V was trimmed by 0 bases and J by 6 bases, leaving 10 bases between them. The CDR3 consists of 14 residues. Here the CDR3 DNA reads TGTGCCAGCAGCCAAGATTGGGTCGGGGATACGCAGTATTTT. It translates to CASSQDWVGDTQYF.

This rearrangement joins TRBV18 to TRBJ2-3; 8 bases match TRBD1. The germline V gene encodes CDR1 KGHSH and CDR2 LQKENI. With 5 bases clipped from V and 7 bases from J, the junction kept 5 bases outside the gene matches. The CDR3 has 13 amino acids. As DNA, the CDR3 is TGTGCCAGCTCAACGACAGGGGCCCATACGCAGTATTTT. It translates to CASSTTGAHTQYF.

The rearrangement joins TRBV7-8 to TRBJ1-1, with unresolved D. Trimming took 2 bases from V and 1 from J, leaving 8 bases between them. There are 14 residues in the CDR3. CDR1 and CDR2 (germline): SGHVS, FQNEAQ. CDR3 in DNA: TGTGCCAGCAGCTTACATGGGCGGAACACTGAAGCTTTCTTT. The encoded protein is CASSLHGRNTEAFF.

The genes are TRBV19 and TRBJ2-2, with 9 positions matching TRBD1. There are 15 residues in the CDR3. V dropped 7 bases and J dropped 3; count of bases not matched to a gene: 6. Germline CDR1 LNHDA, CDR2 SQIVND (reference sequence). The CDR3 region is CASTPGQGYTGELFF. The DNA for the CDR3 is TGTGCCAGTACACCGGGACAGGGATACACCGGGGAGCTGTTTTTT.

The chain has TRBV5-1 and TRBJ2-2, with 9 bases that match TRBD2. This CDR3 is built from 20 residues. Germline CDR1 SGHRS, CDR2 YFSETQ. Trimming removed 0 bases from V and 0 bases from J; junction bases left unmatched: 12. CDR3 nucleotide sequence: TGCGCCAGCAGCTTGGCTCCTAGCGGGGTAACGATCGCGAACACCGGGGAGCTGTTTTTT. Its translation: CASSLAPSGVTIANTGELFF.

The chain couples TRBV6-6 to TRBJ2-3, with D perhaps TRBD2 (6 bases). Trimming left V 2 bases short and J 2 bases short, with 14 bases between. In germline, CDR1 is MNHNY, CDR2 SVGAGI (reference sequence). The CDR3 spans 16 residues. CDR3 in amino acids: CASSYVGGRYTDTQYF. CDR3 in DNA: TGTGCCAGCAGTTACGTGGGAGGTCGGTACACAGATACGCAGTATTTT.

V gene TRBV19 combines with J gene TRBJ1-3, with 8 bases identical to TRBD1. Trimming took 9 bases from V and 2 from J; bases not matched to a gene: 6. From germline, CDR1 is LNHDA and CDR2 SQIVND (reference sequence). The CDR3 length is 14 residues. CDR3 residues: CASRQGTTGNTIYF. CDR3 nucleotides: TGTGCCAGCAGACAGGGGACCACTGGAAACACCATATATTTT.

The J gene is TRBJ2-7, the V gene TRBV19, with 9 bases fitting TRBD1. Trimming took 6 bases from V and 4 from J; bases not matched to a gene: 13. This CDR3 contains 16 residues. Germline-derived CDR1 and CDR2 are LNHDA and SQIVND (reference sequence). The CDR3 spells CASSKGQGQGTYEQYF. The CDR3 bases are TGTGCCAGTAGCAAAGGTCAGGGACAGGGTACTTACGAGCAGTACTTC.

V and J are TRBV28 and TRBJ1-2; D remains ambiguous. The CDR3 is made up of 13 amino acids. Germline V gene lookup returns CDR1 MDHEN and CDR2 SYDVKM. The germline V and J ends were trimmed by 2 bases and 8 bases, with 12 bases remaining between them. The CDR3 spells CASSLAGSGGYTF. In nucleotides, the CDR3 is TGTGCCAGCAGTTTAGCAGGCTCAGGAGGCTACACCTTC.

CDR3 protein: CASSPLGAEQFF. CDR3 in DNA: TGTGCCAGCAGCCCTCTCGGAGCTGAGCAGTTCTTC. The chain uses TRBV28 and TRBJ2-1; D is unclear. Trimming removed 6 bases at V and 9 bases at J, with 12 bases between. The CDR3 totals 12 residues. Germline CDR1 MDHEN, CDR2 SYDVKM.

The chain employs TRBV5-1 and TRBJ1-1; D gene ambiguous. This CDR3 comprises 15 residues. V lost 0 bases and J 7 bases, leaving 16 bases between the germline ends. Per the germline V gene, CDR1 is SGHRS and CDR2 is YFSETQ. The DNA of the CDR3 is TGCGCCAGCAGCTTGGCCCTACGGGAGGGCGGTGAAGCTTTCTTT. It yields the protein CASSLALREGGEAFF.

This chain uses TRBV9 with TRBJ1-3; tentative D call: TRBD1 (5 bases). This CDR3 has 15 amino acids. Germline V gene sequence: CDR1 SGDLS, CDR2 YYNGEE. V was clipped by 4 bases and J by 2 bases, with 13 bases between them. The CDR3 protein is CASSPRVGPGNTIYF. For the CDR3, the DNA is TGTGCCAGCAGCCCCAGGGTAGGGCCTGGAAACACCATATATTTT.

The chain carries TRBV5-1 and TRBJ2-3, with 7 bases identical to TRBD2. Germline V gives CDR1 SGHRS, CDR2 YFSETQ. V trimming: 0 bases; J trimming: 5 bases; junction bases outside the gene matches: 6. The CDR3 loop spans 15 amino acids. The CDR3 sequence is CASSLGFSGLDTQYF. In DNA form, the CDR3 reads TGCGCCAGCAGCTTGGGTTTTAGCGGGTTAGATACGCAGTATTTT. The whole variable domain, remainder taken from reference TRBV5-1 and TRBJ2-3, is KAGVTQTPRYLIKTRGQQVTLSCSPISGHRSVSWYQQTPGQGLQFLFEYFSETQRNKGNFPGRFSGRQFSNSRSEMNVSTLELGDSALYLCASSLGFSGLDTQYFGPGTRLTVL.

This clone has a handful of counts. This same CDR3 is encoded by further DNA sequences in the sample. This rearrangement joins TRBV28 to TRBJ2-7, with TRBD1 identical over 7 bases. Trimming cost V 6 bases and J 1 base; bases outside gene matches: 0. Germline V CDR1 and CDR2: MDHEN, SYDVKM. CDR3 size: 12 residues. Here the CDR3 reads CASSRGSYEQYF. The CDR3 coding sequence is TGTGCCAGCAGCAGGGGGTCCTACGAGCAGTACTTC.

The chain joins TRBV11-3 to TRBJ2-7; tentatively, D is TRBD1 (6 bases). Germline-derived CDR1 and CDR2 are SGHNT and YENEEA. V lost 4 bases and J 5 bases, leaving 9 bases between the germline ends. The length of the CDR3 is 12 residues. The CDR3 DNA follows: TGTGCCAGCAGCTACACAGGGAACGAGCAGTACTTC. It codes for CASSYTGNEQYF. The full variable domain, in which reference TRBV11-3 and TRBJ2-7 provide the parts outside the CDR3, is EAGVVQSPRYKIIEKKQPVAFWCNPISGHNTLYWYLQNLGQGPELLIRYENEEAVDDSQLPKDRFSAERLKGVDSTLKIQPAELGDSAVYLCASSYTGNEQYFGPGTRLTVT.

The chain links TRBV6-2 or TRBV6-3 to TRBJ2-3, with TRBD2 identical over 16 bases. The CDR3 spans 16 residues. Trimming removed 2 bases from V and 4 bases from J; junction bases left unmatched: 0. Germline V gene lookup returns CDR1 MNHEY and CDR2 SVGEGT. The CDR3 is CASSYGTSGGADTQYF. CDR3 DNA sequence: TGTGCCAGCAGTTACGGGACTAGCGGGGGGGCAGATACGCAGTATTTT.

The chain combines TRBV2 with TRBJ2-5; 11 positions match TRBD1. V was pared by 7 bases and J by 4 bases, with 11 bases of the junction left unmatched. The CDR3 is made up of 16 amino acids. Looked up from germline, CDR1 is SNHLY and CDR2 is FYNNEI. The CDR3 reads CASTRAGTGGLETQYF. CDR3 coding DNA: TGTGCCAGCACGAGGGCCGGGACAGGGGGTTTAGAGACCCAGTACTTC.

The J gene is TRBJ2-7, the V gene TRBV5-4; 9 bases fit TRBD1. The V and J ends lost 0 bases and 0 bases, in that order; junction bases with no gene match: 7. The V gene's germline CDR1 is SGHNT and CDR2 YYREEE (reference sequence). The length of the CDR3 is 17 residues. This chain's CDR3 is CASSLARGGQGSYEQYF. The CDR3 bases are TGTGCCAGCAGCTTGGCGAGGGGGGGACAGGGCTCCTACGAGCAGTACTTC.

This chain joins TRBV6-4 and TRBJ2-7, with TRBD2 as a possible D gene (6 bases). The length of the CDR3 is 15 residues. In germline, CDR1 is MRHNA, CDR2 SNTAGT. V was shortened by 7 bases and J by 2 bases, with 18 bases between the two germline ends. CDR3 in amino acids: CASKTTRATAYEQYF. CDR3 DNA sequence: TGTGCCAGCAAGACGACTAGGGCCACAGCCTACGAGCAGTACTTC.